Listed here are 17 T cell receptor beta chains from one sample, sequenced in a study of blood T cell repertoires in COVID-19. Assay: immunoSEQ multiplex PCR; the TCRdb copy retains only in-frame clones and omits some. The sample yields 300,000 to 350,000 clones, about 91% seen once. The sequenced sample consisted of peripheral blood. All receptors derive from a woman aged 25 to 39 with COVID-19, enrolled during active disease.

V and J are TRBV5-1 and TRBJ2-7, with TRBD1 identical over 9 bases. Trimming removed 0 bases from V and 3 bases from J; junction bases left unmatched: 4. From germline, CDR1 is SGHRS and CDR2 YFSETQ. This CDR3 has 15 amino acids. This chain's CDR3 is CASSLVGTGYYEQYF. For the CDR3, the DNA is TGCGCCAGCAGCTTGGTCGGGACAGGGTACTACGAGCAGTACTTC.

CDR3: CATAGGNGYTF. CDR3 nucleotide sequence: TGCGCCACCGCAGGGGGCAATGGCTACACCTTC. The rearrangement links TRBV4-1 to TRBJ1-2; 8 bases match TRBD1. Germline trimming cut 10 bases from V and 6 bases from J; bases unmatched to any gene: 4. CDR3 length: 11 residues. Per the germline V gene, CDR1 is MGHRA and CDR2 is YSYEKL.

The chain recombines TRBV19 with TRBJ1-5; 7 bases are a match to TRBD1. Looked up from germline, CDR1 is LNHDA and CDR2 is SQIVND (reference sequence). Trimming at V came to 7 bases and at J to 3 bases, leaving 9 bases not matched to a gene. The CDR3 extends over 15 amino acids. The CDR3 protein is CASTLDRRNNQPQHF. CDR3 sequence (DNA): TGTGCCAGTACCCTGGACAGGAGAAACAATCAGCCCCAGCATTTT.

This clone has just one count. The rearrangement links TRBV4-2 to TRBJ1-2, with a possible D match to TRBD1 (5 bases). Trimming left V 1 base short and J 2 bases short, with 14 bases between. CDR1 and CDR2 from the germline V gene are LGHNA and YNFKEQ. The CDR3 is made up of 16 amino acids. CDR3 residues: CASSQVIGGSNYGYTF. For the CDR3, the DNA is TGTGCCAGCAGCCAAGTCATTGGGGGGTCAAACTATGGCTACACCTTC.

A remark on this clone: The identical CDR3 is also encoded by other nucleotide sequences in the sample. The V call is TRBV6-2 or TRBV6-3, the J call TRBJ2-5, with 7 nucleotides matching TRBD1. This CDR3 is built from 16 residues. In germline, CDR1 is MNHEY, CDR2 SVGEGT. The junction had 16 bases not matched to a gene; V was cut back by 6 bases and J by 6 bases. Here the CDR3 reads CASSLRPDRAFKTQYF. CDR3 DNA sequence: TGTGCCAGCAGCTTAAGACCCGACAGGGCCTTCAAGACCCAGTACTTC.

The chain carries TRBV19 and TRBJ2-2, with D possibly matching TRBD2 (6 bases). Germline V gives CDR1 LNHDA, CDR2 SQIVND (reference sequence). V was pared by 7 bases and J by 2 bases, with 20 bases between. The CDR3 has 17 amino acids. CDR3 DNA sequence: TGTGCCAGTATTAAAACCCCCACTAGCTCAAACACCGGGGAGCTGTTTTTT. Its translation is CASIKTPTSSNTGELFF.

The V and J genes are TRBV27 and TRBJ2-6; 7 positions agree with TRBD2. V shed 4 bases, J shed 2 bases, and the junction held 5 bases outside the gene matches. Germline V gene lookup returns CDR1 MNHEY and CDR2 SMNVEV (reference sequence). The CDR3 is 16 residues long. CDR3 DNA: TGTGCCAGCAGTTCCTTCGGGGGGACTGGGGCCAACGTCCTGACTTTC. This encodes CASSSFGGTGANVLTF.

The chain uses TRBV18 and TRBJ1-6; TRBD1 might be the D (5 bases). This CDR3 has 14 residues. CDR1 and CDR2 from the germline V gene are KGHSH and LQKENI. V was trimmed by 5 bases and J by 5 bases, leaving 10 bases between them. The CDR3 DNA reads TGTGCCAGCTCAGCGGGGACCGATAATTCACCCCTCCACTTT. Translated: CASSAGTDNSPLHF.

This chain joins TRBV7-9 and TRBJ2-7; the D is unclear. Per the germline V gene, CDR1 is SEHNR and CDR2 is FQNEAQ (reference sequence). The CDR3 is 13 residues long. Trimming pared 1 base from V and 7 bases from J, leaving 11 bases between. The CDR3 coding sequence is TGTGCCAGCAGCTTAGGGTCGGGTGGAGAGCAGTACTTC. Translation: CASSLGSGGEQYF.

This chain connects TRBV12-5 to TRBJ2-5, with D perhaps matching TRBD2 (5 bases). V lost 3 bases, J lost 5 bases, and 13 bases lay in between. This CDR3 spans 14 amino acids. Germline CDR1 LGHNT, CDR2 FRNRAP. CDR3 nucleotide sequence: TGTGCTAGTGGTTTAGGGCGGGTGGAGGAGACCCAGTACTTC. Amino acid sequence: CASGLGRVEETQYF.

This clone has only a few counts. The chain employs TRBV18 and TRBJ1-1; D remains ambiguous. CDR3 length equals 15 residues. In germline, CDR1 is KGHSH, CDR2 LQKENI. V was clipped by 3 bases and J by 4 bases, with 15 bases between them. The CDR3 reads CASSPSSGLSTEAFF. In DNA form, the CDR3 reads TGTGCCAGCTCACCGTCGTCGGGGTTGAGCACTGAAGCTTTCTTT.

This chain links TRBV19 with TRBJ1-3, with a possible D match to TRBD1 (5 bases). CDR1 LNHDA and CDR2 SQIVND come from the germline V gene (reference sequence). This CDR3 region has 15 residues. The CDR3 DNA reads TGTGCAGCAGGGTATGGATTGAGCTCTGGAAACACCATATATTTT. It translates to CAAGYGLSSGNTIYF.

This chain links TRBV6-5 with TRBJ2-7; D not resolved. Germline V gives CDR1 MNHEY, CDR2 SVGAGI. V lost 4 bases to trimming and J lost 4 bases, with 5 bases between them. The CDR3 extends over 11 amino acids. The CDR3 spells CASSSFYEQYV. The DNA for the CDR3 is TGTGCCAGCAGTTCTTTTTACGAGCAGTACGTC.

The chain employs TRBV5-6 and TRBJ2-3; a weak D match, TRBD1 (6 bases). The CDR3 runs to 16 residues. From germline, CDR1 is SGHDT and CDR2 YYEEEE. Between the trimmed V and J ends, which lost 2 bases and 0 bases, there was a span of 13 bases. The CDR3 loop reads CASSFTGFTSTDTQYF. The CDR3 region has the DNA TGTGCCAGCAGCTTCACAGGGTTCACTAGCACAGATACGCAGTATTTT.

J is TRBJ2-7 and V is TRBV12-2; the D segment call TRBD2 is taken from the table without a DNA check. TRBV12-2 corresponds to a pseudogene. CDR3 length: 16 amino acids. The CDR3 reads CASRLAVQRGTYEQYF. CDR3 sequence (DNA): TGTGCAAGTCGCTTAGCGGTCCAGCGGGGGACCTACGAGCAGTACTTC.

The chain links TRBV7-8 to TRBJ2-7, with 12 bases aligning to TRBD2. The germline gives CDR1 SGHVS, CDR2 FQNEAQ. There are 17 residues in the CDR3. V lost 3 bases and J lost 0; bases outside the gene matches: 6. In nucleotides, the CDR3 is TGTGCCAGCAGCTTGACTAGCGGGGGTCCTTACTCCTACGAGCAGTACTTC. Translated, it gives CASSLTSGGPYSYEQYF. Complete variable domain (other parts from reference TRBV7-8 and TRBJ2-7): GAGVSQSPRYKVAKRGQDVALRCDPISGHVSLFWYQQALGQGPEFLTYFQNEAQLDKSGLPSDRFFAERPEGSVSTLKIQRTQQEDSAVYLCASSLTSGGPYSYEQYFGPGTRLTVT.

Only one count was recorded for this clone. The chain uses TRBV6-5 and TRBJ1-1; D not certain. Germline V gene data show CDR1 as MNHEY and CDR2 as SVGAGI. Between the trimmed V and J ends, which lost 0 bases and 1 base, there was a span of 6 bases. The CDR3 consists of 14 residues. For the CDR3, the DNA is TGTGCCAGCAGTTACTCGTACACGAACACTGAAGCTTTCTTT. It translates to CASSYSYTNTEAFF.